These 13 T cell receptor beta chains were sequenced from one sample in a study of CXCR3-negative and CXCR3-positive naive CD8 T cells. UMI-labeled TRB cDNA libraries were prepared by 5' RACE. Each CDR3 protein gets one entry in TCRdb, which reprocessed the 5' RACE reads and gives no DNA. The sample table includes about 130,000 distinct CDR3 sequences. The source material was naive CXCR3- CD8+ T cells from blood. As to subset: CD45RO-CCR7+CD27+CD95- naive CD8+ T cells lacking CXCR3 (TNR3-). The source of these receptors is a human donor in good health. Some clones in this sample may be carry-over from other donors' samples.

The chain couples TRBV29-1 to TRBJ2-6; the D call of TRBD1 rests on TCRdb alone, since no DNA is present to check it. The length of the CDR3 is 17 residues. Germline CDR1 is SQVTM and CDR2 is ANQGSEA. The CDR3 region is CSVEEGQVISGANVLTF. The whole variable domain, filled in from reference TRBV29-1 and TRBJ2-6, reads SAVISQKPSRDICQRGTSLTIQCQVDSQVTMMFWYRQQPGQSLTLIATANQGSEATYESGFVIDKFPISRPNLTFSTLTVSNMSPEDSSIYLCSVEEGQVISGANVLTFGAGSRLTVL.

The chain links TRBV18 to TRBJ2-7; with no DNA, the TCRdb D assignment of TRBD2 cannot be verified. Germline V lookup: CDR1 KGHSH, CDR2 LQKENI. The CDR3 extends over 16 amino acids. CDR3 protein: CASSPGLAGAAHEQYF.

V is TRBV14 and J is TRBJ1-1. This CDR3 is built from 16 residues. Germline-derived CDR1 and CDR2 are SGHDN and FVKESK. This chain's CDR3 is CASSQDVQIMNTEAFF.

The gene calls are TRBV9 and TRBJ2-1; absent DNA, TCRdb's TRBD2 call cannot be checked. This CDR3 is 12 amino acids long. Germline V gives CDR1 SGDLS, CDR2 YYNGEE. CDR3 residues: CASNGGVNEQFF.

The chain has TRBV30 and TRBJ1-1. Germline V gene sequence: CDR1 GTSNPN, CDR2 SVGIG (reference sequence). The CDR3 contains 13 residues. CDR3 loop: CETGALGNTEAFF.

The J gene is TRBJ2-7, the V gene TRBV20-1; absent DNA, TCRdb's TRBD1 call cannot be checked. The length of the CDR3 is 13 residues. Looked up from germline, CDR1 is DFQATT and CDR2 is SNEGSKA (reference sequence). CDR3 in amino acids: CSARRERGYEQYF.

V is TRBV13 and J is TRBJ2-7; the D call from TCRdb, TRBD1, cannot be confirmed without DNA. The V gene's germline CDR1 is PRHDT and CDR2 FYEKMQ (reference sequence). CDR3 size: 14 residues. The chain's CDR3 is CASSPPGQQYEQYF.

V and J are TRBV9 and TRBJ2-7; TCRdb gives TRBD2 as the D gene, but with no DNA this cannot be confirmed. Germline lookup yields CDR1 SGDLS and CDR2 YYNGEE. CDR3 size: 15 residues. CDR3 residues: CASSIDEGTSYEQYF.

The chain employs TRBV29-1 and TRBJ2-1; TCRdb calls TRBD2, which cannot be checked without DNA. The CDR3 totals 19 residues. Germline-derived CDR1 and CDR2 are SQVTM and ANQGSEA. The CDR3 region is CSVESRGLPSWGKWSEQFF.

The chain combines TRBV7-2 with TRBJ2-5; absent DNA, TCRdb's TRBD1 call cannot be checked. The CDR3 has 15 amino acids. Germline-derived CDR1 and CDR2 are SGHTA and FQGNSA. The CDR3 protein is CASSSDSGIQETQYF.

The V and J genes are TRBV15 and TRBJ1-1; lacking DNA, the TRBD1 call made by TCRdb goes unchecked. CDR1 is LNHNV, CDR2 YYDKDF, per germline (reference sequence). This CDR3 contains 13 residues. The CDR3 region is CATSTDRGTEAFF.

The chain links TRBV29-1 to TRBJ1-2. CDR3 length: 13 residues. In germline, CDR1 is SQVTM, CDR2 ANQGSEA. CDR3: CSARRETDYGYTF.

The chain joins TRBV7-6 to TRBJ1-1; TCRdb returns TRBD1, unconfirmable since there is no DNA. Germline V gene lookup returns CDR1 SGHVS and CDR2 FNYEAQ. This CDR3 comprises 19 residues. This CDR3 reads CASSSDPTGQEAGATEAFF.